A single sample gave rise to the 30 T cell receptor beta chains below, sequenced in a study of CD4 T cells in relation to SARS-CoV-2 and coronaviruses (dated by TCRdb to about 2021). Which antigens these TCRs recognize remains unknown. The method was the immunoSEQ multiplex PCR assay. Here the immuneACCESS table is served through TCRdb, limited to in-frame sequences with V and J called. Missing clones are a known gap in these copies; in checked studies unresolved V genes cover under half, and the rest lacks a known reason. The sample table shows about 29,000 clones, and around 80% are seen once. Roughly 15% of the sample is held by the ten biggest clonotypes. CD4+ T cells from unexposed donors were collected before the COVID-19 pandemic (2011-2018). After less than eleven days of culture, CD4+ T cells were isolated with the EasySep CD4+ T cell isolation kit. Input material: CD4+ T cells from PBMCs, cultured in vitro. These receptors were taken from a human donor in good health.

The chain employs TRBV9 and TRBJ2-3; the D is unclear. The CDR3 covers 15 residues. Germline assignment: CDR1 SGDLS and CDR2 YYNGEE. V lost 4 bases and J lost 2, with 14 bases in between. The CDR3 loop is CASSSSVPPTDTQYF. CDR3 in DNA: TGTGCCAGCAGCTCAAGTGTCCCCCCCACAGATACGCAGTATTTT.

The rearrangement uses TRBV11-3 and TRBJ2-5; the match to TRBD1 covers 7 bases. Germline CDR1 SGHNT, CDR2 YENEEA. Germline trimming cut 5 bases from V and 4 bases from J; bases unmatched to any gene: 13. This CDR3 has 16 amino acids. The CDR3 coding sequence is TGTGCCAGCAGCCAGGGGGAGCGCTTCACGGCAGAGACCCAGTACTTC. Protein sequence: CASSQGERFTAETQYF.

The chain is built from TRBV3-1 (or the pseudogene TRBV3-2) and TRBJ2-2, with D tentatively TRBD1 or TRBD2 (5 bases each). The CDR3 length is 15 residues. The germline V gene has CDR1 LGHDT and CDR2 YNNKEL (reference sequence). The ends were cut back, 3 bases at V and 1 base at J, with 9 bases in the middle. The CDR3 sequence: CASSHGTGNTGELFF. For the CDR3, the DNA is TGTGCCAGCAGCCATGGGACGGGGAACACCGGGGAGCTGTTTTTT.

The V and J genes are TRBV6-6 and TRBJ1-2, with 9 bases lining up with TRBD1. CDR3 length: 14 residues. Looked up from germline, CDR1 is MNHNY and CDR2 is SVGAGI (reference sequence). J gave up 3 bases and V 5 bases, and 4 bases lay outside the gene matches. The CDR3 reads CASSTGGSYYGYTF. The CDR3 DNA follows: TGTGCCAGCAGTACAGGGGGCTCGTACTATGGCTACACCTTC.

The CDR3 DNA reads TGTGCCAGCGGAGCCTATAGCGGGGGGACCTACGAGCAGTACTTC. Residues: CASGAYSGGTYEQYF. The chain has TRBV6-6 and TRBJ2-7, with TRBD2 matching over 10 bases. V lost 8 bases, J lost 2 bases, and 9 bases stayed unmatched. The CDR3 is 15 amino acids. Germline CDR1 and CDR2: MNHNY and SVGAGI (reference sequence).

V usage is TRBV30 and J usage is TRBJ2-1, with 13 bases lining up with TRBD2. Germline trimming cut 3 bases from V and 7 bases from J; bases unmatched to any gene: 15. CDR1 is GTSNPN, CDR2 SVGIG, per germline (reference sequence). This CDR3 spans 18 amino acids. This chain's CDR3 is CAWSQFIGLAGARNEQFF. CDR3 coding DNA: TGTGCCTGGAGCCAATTCATCGGACTAGCGGGAGCCAGAAATGAGCAGTTCTTC. The whole variable domain, filled in from reference TRBV30 and TRBJ2-1, reads SQTIHQWPATLVQPVGSPLSLECTVEGTSNPNLYWYRQAAGRGLQLLFYSVGIGQISSEVPQNLSASRPQDRQFILSSKKLLLSDSGFYLCAWSQFIGLAGARNEQFFGPGTRLTVL.

This clone was seen a few times. This sequence joins TRBV19 and TRBJ2-3, with D hard to call. The CDR3 covers 14 residues. Trimming removed 3 bases at V and 0 bases at J, with 7 bases between. Germline CDR1 and CDR2: LNHDA and SQIVND (reference sequence). In nucleotides, the CDR3 is TGTGCCAGTAGTATGTTGGGAAGCACAGATACGCAGTATTTT. As protein: CASSMLGSTDTQYF.

This clone appeared a few times. For the CDR3, the DNA is TGTGCCAGCAGCTCAAGACTAGCGGGAGGGTACGAGCAGTACTTC. Encoded protein: CASSSRLAGGYEQYF. The rearrangement joins TRBV5-6 to TRBJ2-7; TRBD2 matches at 14 bases. The CDR3 extends over 15 amino acids. Germline V CDR1 and CDR2: SGHDT, YYEEEE. Losses at the gene ends were 3 bases for V and 4 bases for J; bases not matched to a gene: 3.

The chain employs TRBV7-3 and TRBJ2-1; 14 bases fit TRBD2. V lost 2 bases and J lost 3; bases outside the gene matches: 3. CDR1 is SGHTA, CDR2 FQGTGA, per germline. The CDR3 runs to 17 residues. The CDR3 DNA follows: TGTGCCAGCAGCTTAGCGACTAGCGGGGGGGGCTACAATGAGCAGTTCTTC. It yields the protein CASSLATSGGGYNEQFF. Full variable domain (outside the CDR3, taken from reference TRBV7-3 and TRBJ2-1): GAGVSQTPSNKVTEKGKYVELRCDPISGHTALYWYRQSLGQGPEFLIYFQGTGAADDSGLPNDRFFAVRPEGSVSTLKIQRTERGDSAVYLCASSLATSGGGYNEQFFGPGTRLTVL.

This rearrangement joins TRBV3-1 (or the pseudogene TRBV3-2) to TRBJ2-5; D ambiguous. With 4 bases removed from V and 4 bases from J, the gap between germline ends came to 13 bases. CDR3 length equals 14 residues. The germline gives CDR1 LGHDT, CDR2 YNNKEL (reference sequence). CDR3 DNA sequence: TGTGCCAGCAGCCTATGGGGAACCCCAGAGACCCAGTACTTC. The encoded protein is CASSLWGTPETQYF.

The J gene is TRBJ1-5, the V gene TRBV6-6, with 7 positions matching TRBD1. Losses at the gene ends were 5 bases for V and 2 bases for J; bases not matched to a gene: 6. Germline lookup yields CDR1 MNHNY and CDR2 SVGAGI (reference sequence). This CDR3 spans 15 amino acids. The DNA of the CDR3 is TGTGCCAGCAGTCGACAGGGCGAGGGCAATCAGCCCCAGCATTTT. This codes for CASSRQGEGNQPQHF.

The sample holds a few counts of this clone. CDR3 sequence: CASSHGRGVYEQYF. The CDR3 DNA follows: TGCGCCAGCAGCCATGGGCGAGGGGTCTACGAGCAGTACTTC. V and J are TRBV4-3 and TRBJ2-7; either TRBD1 or TRBD2 may supply D (5 bases each). Germline V lookup: CDR1 LGHNA, CDR2 YSLEER. Trimming left V 3 bases short and J 3 bases short, with 12 bases between. The CDR3 covers 14 residues.

The V and J genes are TRBV2 and TRBJ1-1, with 10 nucleotides matching TRBD1. The germline CDR1 and CDR2 sequences are SNHLY and FYNNEI. With V trimmed by 7 bases and J by 5 bases, 4 bases remained unmatched. This CDR3 is built from 13 residues. The CDR3 DNA reads TGTGCCAGCATCCGGGACAGGGGAACTGAAGCTTTCTTT. Translating it yields CASIRDRGTEAFF. The full variable domain, in which reference TRBV2 and TRBJ1-1 provide the parts outside the CDR3, is EPEVTQTPSHQVTQMGQEVILRCVPISNHLYFYWYRQILGQKVEFLVSFYNNEISEKSEIFDDQFSVERPDGSNFTLKIRSTKLEDSAMYFCASIRDRGTEAFFGQGTRLTVV.

Here the CDR3 DNA reads TGTGCCAGCAGAGGGGGGCAGGGAGGCGAGCAGTACTTC. This translates into CASRGGQGGEQYF. V and J are TRBV11-3 and TRBJ2-7; D tentatively reads TRBD1 or TRBD2 (6 bases each). Trimming removed 6 bases from V and 6 bases from J, with 15 bases in between. Germline CDR1 is SGHNT and CDR2 is YENEEA. This CDR3 region has 13 residues.

The rearrangement uses TRBV5-1 and TRBJ1-2; possibly TRBD1 for D (6 bases). Trimming took 0 bases from V and 3 from J, leaving 9 bases between them. The CDR3 consists of 14 residues. Germline V gene sequence: CDR1 SGHRS, CDR2 YFSETQ. The CDR3 coding sequence is TGCGCCAGCAGCTTGGGAAGGGGGTACTATGGCTACACCTTC. The encoded protein is CASSLGRGYYGYTF.

The V call is TRBV7-2, the J call TRBJ2-2, with 11 positions matching TRBD2. V lost 5 bases, J lost 2 bases, and 4 bases stayed unmatched. CDR1 is SGHTA and CDR2 is FQGNSA in the germline V gene. The CDR3 loop spans 16 amino acids. The CDR3: CASSLGTSGNTGELFF. Written as DNA, the CDR3 is TGTGCCAGCAGCCTCGGGACTAGCGGAAACACCGGGGAGCTGTTTTTT.

The chain joins TRBV6-1 to TRBJ1-6; D unresolved. The CDR3 has 15 residues. V was pared by 3 bases and J by 5 bases, with 11 bases between. Germline loops: CDR1 MNHNS, CDR2 SASEGT. Here the CDR3 reads CASSDAGGHNSPLHF. The CDR3 DNA follows: TGTGCCAGCAGTGACGCCGGCGGCCATAATTCACCCCTCCACTTT.

This rearrangement joins TRBV7-9 to TRBJ1-2; 10 nucleotides match TRBD1. V trimming: 5 bases; J trimming: 4 bases; junction bases outside the gene matches: 10. The CDR3 covers 16 residues. CDR1 and CDR2 (germline): SEHNR, FQNEAQ (reference sequence). CDR3 sequence reads: CASSKAGTGVFYGYTF. The CDR3 nucleotides are TGTGCCAGCAGCAAAGCCGGGACAGGGGTTTTCTATGGCTACACCTTC.

There are a few counts of this clone. This sequence joins TRBV10-3 and TRBJ2-1, with D maybe TRBD2 (5 bases). Germline V gives CDR1 ENHRY, CDR2 SYGVKD. The CDR3 runs to 15 residues. V lost 3 bases to trimming and J lost 5 bases, with 14 bases between them. The CDR3 is CAISDLARQNNEQFF. In DNA form, the CDR3 reads TGTGCCATCAGTGATCTAGCCCGACAAAACAATGAGCAGTTCTTC.

The rearrangement joins TRBV3-1 (or the pseudogene TRBV3-2) to TRBJ2-5; D is perhaps TRBD2 (5 bases). V was pared by 4 bases and J by 1 base, with 7 bases between. This CDR3 has 13 residues. In germline, CDR1 is LGHDT, CDR2 YNNKEL (reference sequence). This CDR3 reads CASSRRGQETQYF. The CDR3 region has the DNA TGTGCCAGCAGCCGCCGGGGCCAAGAGACCCAGTACTTC.

The rearrangement links TRBV19 to TRBJ2-3, with D hard to call. V lost 7 bases and J 2 bases, leaving 13 bases between the germline ends. CDR1 is LNHDA, CDR2 SQIVND, per germline (reference sequence). The CDR3 runs to 14 residues. CDR3 in amino acids: CASTQAENTDTQYF. In DNA form, the CDR3 reads TGTGCCAGTACCCAGGCGGAAAACACAGATACGCAGTATTTT.

In this sample, this clone turned up once. V usage is TRBV10-3 and J usage is TRBJ1-5, with 9 bases that match TRBD1. Germline loops: CDR1 ENHRY, CDR2 SYGVKD. V was clipped by 5 bases and J by 6 bases; unmatched bases: 8. This CDR3 comprises 15 residues. Here the CDR3 DNA reads TGTGCCATCAGTTCACAGGGGGCAGGGAGTCAGCCCCAGCATTTT. Protein sequence: CAISSQGAGSQPQHF.

The rearrangement links TRBV6-5 to TRBJ1-2; D is unclear. The V and J ends lost 6 bases and 13 bases respectively, with 21 bases between them. The CDR3 contains 13 residues. CDR1 and CDR2 (germline): MNHEY, SVGAGI. DNA of the CDR3: TGTGCCAGCAGCGCCGACGAATATCGCTGGGTCACCTTC. Translating gives CASSADEYRWVTF.

The V call is TRBV3-1 (or the pseudogene TRBV3-2), the J call TRBJ1-2, with D unclear. Trimming shortened V by 1 base and J by 2 bases, and 11 bases separated the two germline ends. Germline-derived CDR1 and CDR2 are LGHDT and YNNKEL (reference sequence). CDR3 length: 15 residues. Here the CDR3 reads CASSQGQEGNYGYTF. The CDR3 region has the DNA TGTGCCAGCAGCCAAGGCCAGGAGGGCAACTATGGCTACACCTTC.

The rearrangement uses TRBV12-5 and TRBJ2-1; D gene ambiguous. This CDR3 is 12 amino acids long. The V end was cut by 6 bases, the J end by 3 bases, with 6 bases between. The germline V gene encodes CDR1 LGHNT and CDR2 FRNRAP. CDR3 sequence (DNA): TGTGCTAGTGGGAATGGCTACAATGAGCAGTTCTTC. Translated: CASGNGYNEQFF.

The V and J genes are TRBV30 and TRBJ2-1; the match to TRBD1 covers 7 bases. The CDR3 totals 12 residues. Germline V lookup: CDR1 GTSNPN, CDR2 SVGIG (reference sequence). Unmatched junction bases numbered 0, after V lost 0 bases and J lost 7 bases. The DNA for the CDR3 is TGTGCCTGGAGTGTACAGGGGAATGAGCAGTTCTTC. Its translation is CAWSVQGNEQFF.

This chain connects TRBV2 to TRBJ2-6; a possible D gene is TRBD1 (5 bases). Germline values: CDR1 SNHLY, CDR2 FYNNEI. The CDR3 length is 11 residues. V lost 1 base, J lost 17 bases, and 9 bases lay in between. Written as DNA, the CDR3 is TGTGCCAGCAGTGAAGAGAGACAGTTGACTTTC. Amino acids: CASSEERQLTF.

V usage is TRBV5-5 and J usage is TRBJ2-3, with TRBD1 matching over 7 bases. Per the germline V gene, CDR1 is SGHKS and CDR2 is YYEKEE (reference sequence). V lost 7 bases to trimming and J lost 1 base; unmatched junction nucleotides: 0. The CDR3 length is 12 residues. CDR3: CASGTGTDTQYF. As DNA, the CDR3 is TGTGCCAGCGGGACAGGCACAGATACGCAGTATTTT. The variable domain in full, completed from reference TRBV5-5 and TRBJ2-3, reads DAGVTQSPTHLIKTRGQQVTLRCSPISGHKSVSWYQQVLGQGPQFIFQYYEKEERGRGNFPDRFSARQFPNYSSELNVNALLLGDSALYLCASGTGTDTQYFGPGTRLTVL.

As DNA, the CDR3 is TGTGCCAGTAGTATAGATGGGGGCCCTAGCTCCTACGAGCAGTACTTC. Encoded protein: CASSIDGGPSSYEQYF. This sequence joins TRBV19 and TRBJ2-7; the D gene is possibly TRBD1 (6 bases). This CDR3 is 16 amino acids long. In germline, CDR1 is LNHDA, CDR2 SQIVND (reference sequence). Trimming stripped 0 bases from V and 0 bases from J, with 12 bases between.

V usage is TRBV18 and J usage is TRBJ1-2; D perhaps matches TRBD1 (5 bases). The CDR3 is 15 residues long. The germline V and J ends were trimmed by 3 bases and 8 bases, with 19 bases remaining between them. Germline lookup yields CDR1 KGHSH and CDR2 LQKENI. CDR3 sequence reads: CASSPVEGALGGYTF. The CDR3 region has the DNA TGTGCCAGCTCACCGGTAGAAGGGGCCTTAGGGGGCTACACCTTC.